The rows below give T cell receptor beta chains drawn from one sample of a study of blood T cell repertoires in COVID-19. Repertoires were generated with immunoSEQ multiplex PCR, while TCRdb's copy carries only in-frame clones and drops some. The sample holds roughly 190,000 clones, 70% to 90% seen once. Material: peripheral blood. These receptors were taken from a woman aged 55-69 years with COVID-19, enrolled during active disease. The CDR3 runs from the conserved cysteine through the conserved F or W. D genes are given only for firm matches. Clone size is shown for a subset of rows, as once, few, many or a class of expanded clone.

V	J	D	size	DNA	CDR3
TRBV10-1	TRBJ1-2	TRBD1	.	TGCGCCAGCAGTGTAGGGGGCGATGGCTACACCTTC	CASSVGGDGYTF
TRBV7-2	TRBJ2-7	TRBD1	.	TGTGCCAGCAGCTCCGATCGGGACAGGGAGTACGAGCAGTACTTC	CASSSDRDREYEQYF
TRBV6-2/TRBV6-3	TRBJ1-6	TRBD1	.	TGTGCCAGCAGCCAATTCGGGACAGGGTGGAATTCACCCCTCCACTTT	CASSQFGTGWNSPLHF
TRBV18	TRBJ1-6	.	.	TGTGCCAGCTCACCAACGGGGGGCGATTCACCCCTCCACTTT	CASSPTGGDSPLHF
TRBV5-1	TRBJ1-1	TRBD1	.	TGCGCCAGCACCAGATGGGACAGCCCCAACACTGAAGCTTTCTTT	CASTRWDSPNTEAFF
TRBV5-4	TRBJ2-1	TRBD2	once	TGTGCCAGCAGCTTGGGACTAGCAGTCTCCTACAATGAGCAGTTCTTC	CASSLGLAVSYNEQFF
TRBV7-2	TRBJ1-3	.	.	TGTGCCAGCAGCTCGGGGGGGCAGGGAAACACCATATATTTT	CASSSGGQGNTIYF
TRBV5-1	TRBJ2-1	.	.	TGCGCCAGCAGCGTGGGACTTACATACAATGAGCAGTTCTTC	CASSVGLTYNEQFF
TRBV27	TRBJ2-3	.	.	TGTGCCAGCAGTTTTGGTGGCAGGGATACGCAGTATTTT	CASSFGGRDTQYF
TRBV7-2	TRBJ1-1	TRBD1	.	TGTGCCAGCAGCCCCCAGACAGGGCTGAACACTGAAGCTTTCTTT	CASSPQTGLNTEAFF
TRBV14	TRBJ1-1	.	.	TGTGCCAGCAGCCAAGAACGGCGGGACACTGAAGCTTTCTTT	CASSQERRDTEAFF
TRBV28	TRBJ1-1	.	.	TGTGCCAGCAGTTTTCCAGGATCGAACACTGAAGCTTTCTTT	CASSFPGSNTEAFF
TRBV3-1/TRBV3-2	TRBJ1-4	.	.	TGTGCCAGCAGCCACCGGACAACAACTAATGAAAAACTGTTTTTT	CASSHRTTTNEKLFF
TRBV5-6	TRBJ2-3	.	.	TGTGCCAGCAGCGAGGCGGGGTCGGCGGATACGCAGTATTTT	CASSEAGSADTQYF
TRBV4-3	TRBJ2-7	.	.	TGCGCCAGCAGCCAAGGCAGGTGGGCCAGGGCCTACGAGCAGTACTTC	CASSQGRWARAYEQYF
TRBV14	TRBJ2-7	TRBD2	.	TGTGCCAGCAGCCAGTTAGGGACTAGCGGGAGAAATAAGCAGTACTTC	CASSQLGTSGRNKQYF
TRBV9	TRBJ2-1	.	.	TGTGCCAGCAGCGTATCGGGGGAGTCGAGGGAGCAGTTCTTC	CASSVSGESREQFF
TRBV19	TRBJ2-1	TRBD2	once	TGTGCCAGTAGACGGGGACTAGCGGGAGGGCGGGAGCAGTTCTTC	CASRRGLAGGREQFF
TRBV4-3	TRBJ2-2	TRBD2	.	TGCGCCAGCAGCCGAAGGGGCCAGCGGGATGCTATTGGGGAGCTGTTTTTT	CASSRRGQRDAIGELFF
TRBV3-1/TRBV3-2	TRBJ1-2	.	few	TGTGCCAGCAGCCGGCGACAGTGTAACTATGGCTACACCTTC	CASSRRQCNYGYTF
TRBV7-2	TRBJ2-2	TRBD1	.	TGTGCCAGCAGCCGGACAGGGAACACCGGGGAGCTGTTTTTT	CASSRTGNTGELFF
TRBV30	TRBJ1-6	.	.	TGTGCCTGGACCGTAAAGGCAGGTGGTTCTAATTCACCCCTCCACTTT	CAWTVKAGGSNSPLHF
TRBV18	TRBJ2-5	TRBD1	.	TGTGCCAGCTCAAGGGACAGTTCGAAAGAGACCCAGTACTTC	CASSRDSSKETQYF
TRBV29-1	TRBJ2-7	TRBD2	few	TGCAGCGTGAGCCTCGGTGCGGGAGGGCCTCTTTCCGAGCAGTACTTC	CSVSLGAGGPLSEQYF